This TCR beta chain was identified in a study of regulatory T cells in long-lasting Graves disease. Study-wide results and limits: There was favoring of TRBV28, TRBJ1-2 and TRBJ2-5 in persistent disease.

Time point specified: persistent/refractory GD, antithyroid drugs over 5 years with positive TRAb. The TCR library was made from RNA extracted from PBMCs. Doctors identified Graves' disease using the American Thyroid Association guidelines. Details on this clonotype: Its antigen is not known. It may be a read error: a sequence one base away is much more abundant.

Trimming pared 0 bases from V and 6 bases from J, leaving 15 bases between. CDR1 MNHEY and CDR2 SMNVEV come from the germline V gene (reference sequence). This CDR3 spans 15 amino acids. Building the TCR beta libraries relied on iRepertoire HTBI primers, and CDR3 regions underwent Arm-PCR. In TCRdb, the multiplex PCR reads were re-called with MiXCR into one record per CDR3 protein. The sample shows some 370,000 distinct CDR3 sequences, around 21% of them seen only once. The starting material was peripheral blood mononuclear cells (PBMCs), obtained when the disease was refractory, from a patient treated with antithyroid drugs. The chain joins TRBV27 to TRBJ2-7; TRBD1 might be the D (5 bases). This sequence originates from a female donor with Graves disease. CDR3 amino acids: CASSLSAGSAVEQYF. Written as DNA, the CDR3 is TGTGCCAGCAGTTTATCAGCAGGGTCCGCCGTCGAGCAGTACTTC.